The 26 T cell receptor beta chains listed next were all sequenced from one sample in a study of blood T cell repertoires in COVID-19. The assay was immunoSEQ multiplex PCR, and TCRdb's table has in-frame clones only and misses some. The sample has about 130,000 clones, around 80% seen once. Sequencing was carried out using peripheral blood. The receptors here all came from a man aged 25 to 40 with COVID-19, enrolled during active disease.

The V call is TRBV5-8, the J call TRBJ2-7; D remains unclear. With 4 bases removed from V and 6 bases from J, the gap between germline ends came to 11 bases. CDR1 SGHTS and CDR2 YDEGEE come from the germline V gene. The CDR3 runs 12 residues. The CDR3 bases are TGTGCCAGCAGCCCGCTAGAAGTCGAGCAGTACTTC. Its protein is CASSPLEVEQYF.

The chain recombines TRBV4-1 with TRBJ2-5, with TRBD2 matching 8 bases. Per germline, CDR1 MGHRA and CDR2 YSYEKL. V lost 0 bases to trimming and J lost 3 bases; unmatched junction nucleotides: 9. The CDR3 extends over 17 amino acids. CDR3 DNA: TGCGCCAGCAGCCAAGATGTGTTAGCGGGGACAAAAGAGACCCAGTACTTC. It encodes CASSQDVLAGTKETQYF.

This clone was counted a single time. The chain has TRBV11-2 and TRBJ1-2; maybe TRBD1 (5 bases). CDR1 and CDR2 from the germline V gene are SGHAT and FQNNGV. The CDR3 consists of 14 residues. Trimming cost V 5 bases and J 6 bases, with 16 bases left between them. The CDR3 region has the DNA TGTGCCAGCAGCCAAAGCCAGGGCCGGAATGGCTACACCTTC. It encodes CASSQSQGRNGYTF.

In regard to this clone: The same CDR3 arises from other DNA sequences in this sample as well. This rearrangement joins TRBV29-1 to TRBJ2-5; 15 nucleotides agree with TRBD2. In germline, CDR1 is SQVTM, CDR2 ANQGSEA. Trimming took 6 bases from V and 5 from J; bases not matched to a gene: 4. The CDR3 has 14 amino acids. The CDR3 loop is CSVGLAGGQETQYF. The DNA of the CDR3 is TGCAGCGTCGGACTAGCGGGGGGGCAGGAGACCCAGTACTTC.

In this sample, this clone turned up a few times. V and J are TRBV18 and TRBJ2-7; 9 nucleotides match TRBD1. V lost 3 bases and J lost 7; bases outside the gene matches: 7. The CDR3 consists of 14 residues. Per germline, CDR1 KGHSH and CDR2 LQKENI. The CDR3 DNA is TGTGCCAGCTCACCTTATGACAGGGGGTATGAGCAGTACTTC. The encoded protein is CASSPYDRGYEQYF.

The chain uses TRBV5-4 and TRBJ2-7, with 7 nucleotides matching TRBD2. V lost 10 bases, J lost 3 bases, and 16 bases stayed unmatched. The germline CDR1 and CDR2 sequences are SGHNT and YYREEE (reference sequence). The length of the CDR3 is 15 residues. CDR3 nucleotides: TGTGCCGCCGGGGAGGGGCCGGGGGTGGACTACGAGCAGTACTTC. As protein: CAAGEGPGVDYEQYF.

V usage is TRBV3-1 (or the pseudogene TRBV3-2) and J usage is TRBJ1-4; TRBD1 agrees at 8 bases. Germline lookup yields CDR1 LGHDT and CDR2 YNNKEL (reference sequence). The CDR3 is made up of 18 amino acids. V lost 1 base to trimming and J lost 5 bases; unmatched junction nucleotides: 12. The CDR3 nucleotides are TGTGCCAGCAGCCAAGCAGGGGGCTTCGGGGGGCACAATGAAAAACTGTTTTTT. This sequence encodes CASSQAGGFGGHNEKLFF.

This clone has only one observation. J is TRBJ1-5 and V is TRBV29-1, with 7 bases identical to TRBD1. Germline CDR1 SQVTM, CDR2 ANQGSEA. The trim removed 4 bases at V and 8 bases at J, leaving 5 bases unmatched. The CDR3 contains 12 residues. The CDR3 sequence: CSVGQGNEPQHF. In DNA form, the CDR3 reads TGCAGCGTTGGACAGGGAAATGAGCCCCAGCATTTT.

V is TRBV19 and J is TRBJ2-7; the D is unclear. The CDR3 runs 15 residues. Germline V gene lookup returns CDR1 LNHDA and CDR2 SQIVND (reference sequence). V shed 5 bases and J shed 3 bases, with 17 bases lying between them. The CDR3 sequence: CASSDKLRSDYEQYF. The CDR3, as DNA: TGTGCCAGTAGTGACAAACTTCGAAGTGACTACGAGCAGTACTTC.

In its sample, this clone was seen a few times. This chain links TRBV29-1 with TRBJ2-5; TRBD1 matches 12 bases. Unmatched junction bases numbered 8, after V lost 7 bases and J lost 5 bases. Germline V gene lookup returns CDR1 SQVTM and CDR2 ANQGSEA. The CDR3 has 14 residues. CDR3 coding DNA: TGCAGCGAAGCCCCCGGGACAGGGGGCGAGACCCAGTACTTC. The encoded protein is CSEAPGTGGETQYF.

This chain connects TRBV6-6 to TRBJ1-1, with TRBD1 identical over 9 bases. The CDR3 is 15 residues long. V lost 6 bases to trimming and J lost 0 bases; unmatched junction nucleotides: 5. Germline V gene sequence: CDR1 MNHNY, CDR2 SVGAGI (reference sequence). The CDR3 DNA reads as TGTGCCAGCAGACGGGACAGGGCTATGAACACTGAAGCTTTCTTT. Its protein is CASRRDRAMNTEAFF.

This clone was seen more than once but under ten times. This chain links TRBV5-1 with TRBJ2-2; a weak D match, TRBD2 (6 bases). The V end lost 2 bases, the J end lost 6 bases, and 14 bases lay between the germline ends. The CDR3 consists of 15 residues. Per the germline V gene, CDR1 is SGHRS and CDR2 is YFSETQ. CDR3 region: CASSLDPRRAGELFF. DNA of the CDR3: TGCGCCAGCAGCTTAGACCCCCGGAGGGCCGGGGAGCTGTTTTTT. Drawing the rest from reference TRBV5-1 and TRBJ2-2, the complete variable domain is KAGVTQTPRYLIKTRGQQVTLSCSPISGHRSVSWYQQTPGQGLQFLFEYFSETQRNKGNFPGRFSGRQFSNSRSEMNVSTLELGDSALYLCASSLDPRRAGELFFGEGSRLTVL.

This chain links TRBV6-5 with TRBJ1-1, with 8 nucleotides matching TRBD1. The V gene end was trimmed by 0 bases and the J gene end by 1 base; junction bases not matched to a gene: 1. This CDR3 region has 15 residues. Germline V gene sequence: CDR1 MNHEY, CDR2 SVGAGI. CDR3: CASSYSGTGNTEAFF. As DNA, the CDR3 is TGTGCCAGCAGTTACTCCGGGACAGGGAACACTGAAGCTTTCTTT.

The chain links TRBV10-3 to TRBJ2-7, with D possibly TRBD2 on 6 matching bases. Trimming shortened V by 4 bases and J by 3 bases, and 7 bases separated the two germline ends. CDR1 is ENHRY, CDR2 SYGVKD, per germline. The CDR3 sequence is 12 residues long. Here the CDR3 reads CAISGRDYEQYF. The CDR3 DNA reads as TGTGCCATCAGTGGGAGGGACTACGAGCAGTACTTC.

The DNA of the CDR3 is TGTGCCAGCAGCCAAGATCAGGCTAGCAAGACCCAGTACTTC. This gives the protein CASSQDQASKTQYF. The chain recombines TRBV3-1 (or the pseudogene TRBV3-2) with TRBJ2-5, with D perhaps matching TRBD2 (5 bases). Germline V gives CDR1 LGHDT, CDR2 YNNKEL (reference sequence). The V end was cut by 0 bases, the J end by 6 bases, with 11 bases between. The CDR3 runs to 14 residues.

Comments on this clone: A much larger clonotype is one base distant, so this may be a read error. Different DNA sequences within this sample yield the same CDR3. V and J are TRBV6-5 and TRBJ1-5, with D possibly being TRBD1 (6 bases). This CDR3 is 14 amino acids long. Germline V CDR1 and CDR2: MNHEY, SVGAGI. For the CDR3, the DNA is TGTGCCAGTAGTTACGTTTCAGGGGCGGGAGCCCAGCATTTT. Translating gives CASSYVSGAGAQHF.

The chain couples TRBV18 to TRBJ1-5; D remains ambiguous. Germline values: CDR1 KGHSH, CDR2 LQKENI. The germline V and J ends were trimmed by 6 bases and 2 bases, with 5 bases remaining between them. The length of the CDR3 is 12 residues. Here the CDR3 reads CASSQGNQPQHF. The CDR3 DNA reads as TGTGCCAGCTCCCAGGGCAATCAGCCCCAGCATTTT.

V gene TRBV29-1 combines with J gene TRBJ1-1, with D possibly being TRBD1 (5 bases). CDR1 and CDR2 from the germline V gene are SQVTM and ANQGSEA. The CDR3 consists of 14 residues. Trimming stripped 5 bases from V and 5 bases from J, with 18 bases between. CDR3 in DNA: TGCAGCGTTACAACCTGGGGCAGACGAACTGAAGCTTTCTTT. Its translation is CSVTTWGRRTEAFF.

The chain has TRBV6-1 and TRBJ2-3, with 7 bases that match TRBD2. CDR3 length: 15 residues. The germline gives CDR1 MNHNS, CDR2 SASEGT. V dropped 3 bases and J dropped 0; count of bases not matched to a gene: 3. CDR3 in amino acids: CASSDGLGSTDTQYF. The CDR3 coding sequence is TGTGCCAGCAGTGATGGACTAGGGAGCACAGATACGCAGTATTTT.

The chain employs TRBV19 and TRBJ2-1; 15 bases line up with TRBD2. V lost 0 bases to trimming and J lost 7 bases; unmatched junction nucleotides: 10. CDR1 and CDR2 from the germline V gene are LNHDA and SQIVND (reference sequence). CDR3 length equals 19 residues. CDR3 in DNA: TGTGCCAGTAGTATAGATATAATCGGACTAGCGGGGGGGAGGAATGAGCAGTTCTTC. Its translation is CASSIDIIGLAGGRNEQFF.

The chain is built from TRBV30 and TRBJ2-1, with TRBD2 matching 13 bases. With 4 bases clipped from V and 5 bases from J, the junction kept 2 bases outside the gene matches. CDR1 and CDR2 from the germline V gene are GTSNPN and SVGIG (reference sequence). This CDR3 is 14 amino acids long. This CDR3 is CAWTGTSGDNEQFF. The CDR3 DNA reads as TGTGCCTGGACCGGGACTAGCGGGGACAATGAGCAGTTCTTC.

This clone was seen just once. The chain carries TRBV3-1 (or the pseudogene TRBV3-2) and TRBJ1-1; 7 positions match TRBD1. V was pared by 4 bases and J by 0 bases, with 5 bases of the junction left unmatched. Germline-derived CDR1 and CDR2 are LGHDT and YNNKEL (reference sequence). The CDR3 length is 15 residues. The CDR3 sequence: CASSLTGPMNTEAFF. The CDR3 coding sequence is TGTGCCAGCAGCCTGACAGGGCCTATGAACACTGAAGCTTTCTTT.

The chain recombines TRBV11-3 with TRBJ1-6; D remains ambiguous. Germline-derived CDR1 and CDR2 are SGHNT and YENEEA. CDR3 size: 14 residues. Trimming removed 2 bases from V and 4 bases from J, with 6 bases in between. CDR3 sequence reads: CASSLSQYNSPLHF. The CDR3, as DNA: TGTGCCAGCAGCTTAAGTCAGTATAATTCACCCCTCCACTTT.

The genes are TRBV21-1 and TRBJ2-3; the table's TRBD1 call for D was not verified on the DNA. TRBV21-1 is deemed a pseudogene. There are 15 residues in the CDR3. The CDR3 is CASSCRTASTDTQYF. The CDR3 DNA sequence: TGTGCCAGCAGCTGCCGGACAGCTAGCACAGATACGCAGTATTTT.

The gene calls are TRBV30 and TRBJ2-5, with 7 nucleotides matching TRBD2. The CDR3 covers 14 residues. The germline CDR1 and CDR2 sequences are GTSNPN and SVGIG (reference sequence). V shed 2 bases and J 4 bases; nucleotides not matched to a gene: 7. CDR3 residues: CAWSFGTTSETQYF. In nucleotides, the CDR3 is TGTGCCTGGAGTTTCGGGACTACCTCAGAGACCCAGTACTTC.

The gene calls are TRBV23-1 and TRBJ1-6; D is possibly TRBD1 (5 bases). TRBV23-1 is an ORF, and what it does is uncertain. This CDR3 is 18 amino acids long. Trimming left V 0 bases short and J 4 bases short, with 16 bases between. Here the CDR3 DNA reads TGCGCCAGCAGTCAATCCAGGGCCGGGTTGGAGTATAATTCACCCCTCCACTTT. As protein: CASSQSRAGLEYNSPLHF.